This T cell receptor (beta chain) was retrieved from a study of blood T cell repertoires in COVID-19. About the study: Some COVID-19 samples were acute and others convalescent; all came from the United States, Italy and Spain.

Repertoires were generated with immunoSEQ multiplex PCR, while TCRdb's copy carries only in-frame clones and drops some. The sample includes 150,000 to 200,000 clones, approximately 80% of them seen just once. Participants were aged roughly 18 to 89 years, lived in some 23 US areas, and enrolled virtually. Participants were placed into cohorts based on the clinical history they reported. Those designated as exposed participants met a COVID-19 case within 2 weeks before study entry. The germline gives CDR1 SGHVS, CDR2 FQNEAQ. V was clipped by 5 bases and J by 4 bases, with 8 bases between them. There are 12 residues in the CDR3.

The chain recombines TRBV7-8 with TRBJ1-1; D is undetermined. This receptor was taken from a man aged 60 to 75 who had been exposed to COVID-19. Sequences were obtained from PBMCs or T cells enriched from blood (not recorded which). The CDR3 is CASSPTGTEAFF. DNA for the CDR3: TGTGCCAGCAGCCCCACCGGCACTGAAGCTTTCTTT.